This record concerns one T cell receptor beta chain sequence. Antigen unknown. This sample stems from a study of T cells after yellow fever vaccination. General study results and limits: Abundant bulk-derived clonotypes could contaminate FACS-sorted repertoires.

Template switching by 5'RACE produced TCR cDNA, adding a universal primer site and UMIs. TCRdb reprocessed the 5' RACE reads with MiXCR, giving one entry per CDR3 protein. This table has roughly 300,000 distinct CDR3 sequences, approximately 7% appearing once. Per germline, CDR1 SGDLS and CDR2 YYNGEE. V lost 0 bases and J lost 4; bases outside the gene matches: 6. This CDR3 spans 16 amino acids. The TCR originated in a man aged 18-30 years who received the YFV17D yellow fever vaccine. The chain joins TRBV9 to TRBJ2-2, with TRBD2 identical over 7 bases. Sequenced material: PBMCs, taken around 45 days after the first yellow fever vaccination. Here the CDR3 DNA reads TGTGCCAGCAGCGTAGCTCCGGGGGGACTCACCGGGGAGCTGTTTTTT. It specifies CASSVAPGGLTGELFF.